This T cell receptor (beta chain) comes out of a study of early T cells in non-severe SARS-CoV-2 infection. The CDR3 contains 13 residues. Germline-derived CDR1 and CDR2 are SQVTM and ANQGSEA. V gave up 3 bases and J gave up 1 base, with 9 bases separating them. MiXCR, run by TCRdb on the 5' RACE reads, gives a single entry per CDR3 protein. Of approximately 85,000 distinct CDR3 sequences listed, roughly an eighth are singletons. This chain links TRBV29-1 with TRBJ1-1, with D maybe TRBD1 (6 bases). Sequenced material: whole blood. This clonotype was obtained from an adult who was a healthcare worker with PCR-confirmed SARS-CoV-2 infection or an uninfected control (not recorded which). DNA of the CDR3: TGCAGCGTTGAGAGGACAGCGAACACTGAAGCTTTCTTT. Protein sequence: CSVERTANTEAFF.